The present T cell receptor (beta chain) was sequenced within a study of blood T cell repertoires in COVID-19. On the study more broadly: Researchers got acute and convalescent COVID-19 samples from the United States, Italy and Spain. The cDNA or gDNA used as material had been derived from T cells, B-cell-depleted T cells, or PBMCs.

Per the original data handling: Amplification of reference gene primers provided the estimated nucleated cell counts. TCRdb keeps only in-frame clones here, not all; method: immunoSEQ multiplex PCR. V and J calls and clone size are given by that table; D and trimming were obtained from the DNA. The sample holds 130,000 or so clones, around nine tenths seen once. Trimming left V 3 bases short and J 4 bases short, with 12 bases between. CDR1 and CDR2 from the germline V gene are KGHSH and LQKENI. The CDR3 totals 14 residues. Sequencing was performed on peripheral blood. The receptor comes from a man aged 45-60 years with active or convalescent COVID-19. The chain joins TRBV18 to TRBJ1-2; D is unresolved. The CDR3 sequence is CASSPPGVLYGYTF. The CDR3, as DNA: TGTGCCAGCTCACCTCCGGGAGTTCTCTATGGCTACACCTTC.